This T cell receptor (beta chain) emerged from a study of T cell repertoires in cytomegalovirus infection. TCRdb processed the reads anew with MiXCR; each CDR3 protein has one entry. The sample includes roughly 310,000 distinct CDR3 sequences, roughly 15% of them seen just once. This clonotype has only a few counts. This CDR3 is 12 amino acids long. The V end was cut by 2 bases, the J end by 8 bases, with 9 bases between. Germline lookup yields CDR1 LGHDT and CDR2 YNNKEL (reference sequence). The source of this sequence is a human donor in good health (CMV status not recorded). Some clones in this sample may be carry-over from other donors' samples. The sample comprised PBMCs. This rearrangement joins TRBV3-1 to TRBJ1-1; possible D gene TRBD1, 6 bases. This CDR3 is CASSQTDREAFF. The CDR3 region has the DNA TGTGCCAGCAGCCAAACGGACAGAGAAGCTTTCTTT.